This T cell receptor (beta chain) was recorded in a study of T cells after yellow fever vaccination. Study as a whole: For low cell numbers, libraries were made with SMART-Seq v4 Ultra Low Input.

This CDR3 has 15 amino acids. Germline CDR1 DFQATT, CDR2 SNEGSKA (reference sequence). The germline V and J ends were trimmed by 0 bases and 2 bases, with 12 bases remaining between them. Making TCR cDNA involved 5'RACE template switching, which added UMIs and a universal primer site. TCRdb used MiXCR to reprocess the 5' RACE reads, holding one entry per CDR3 protein. The table records under 50,000 distinct CDR3 sequences, roughly 6.4% of them present only once. Study results and limitations: Abundant bulk-derived clonotypes could contaminate FACS-sorted repertoires.

The source of this sequence is a man aged 30 to 45 who received the YFV17D yellow fever vaccine. The chain recombines TRBV20-1 with TRBJ2-3; tentative D call: TRBD2 (6 bases). The sequencing used PBMCs, either bulk or a sorted T-cell subset (CD4+, CD8+, memory, or dextramer-sorted; not recorded which), collected 45 days after the yellow fever booster vaccination. The CDR3 sequence is CSARDPRLDTDTQYF. DNA of the CDR3: TGCAGTGCTAGAGATCCTAGACTAGACACAGATACGCAGTATTTT.